The 17 T cell receptor beta chains below were found in one sample sequenced in a study of PD-L1 blockade in urothelial cancer. The repertoire was sequenced with immunoSEQ multiplex PCR; TCRdb's copy has only in-frame clones and lacks some. This table has roughly 51,000 clones, about 82% appearing once. The time point denotes: pretreatment peripheral blood. The specimen was PBMCs, collected around atezolizumab (anti-PD-L1) treatment. These receptors were taken from a man between 60 and 75 years old with urothelial cancer.

V and J are TRBV25-1 and TRBJ1-1; no clear D. Germline V lookup: CDR1 MGHDK, CDR2 SYGVNS. The CDR3 runs to 14 residues. Trimming removed 1 base at V and 3 bases at J, with 9 bases between. The CDR3 reads CASSESRGYTEAFF. CDR3 DNA: TGTGCCAGCAGTGAATCTCGCGGTTACACTGAAGCTTTCTTT.

The chain uses TRBV4-2 and TRBJ2-4; tentatively, D is TRBD2 (6 bases). This CDR3 region has 16 residues. Germline V gives CDR1 LGHNA, CDR2 YNFKEQ. V was cut by 0 bases and J by 1 base, with 10 bases left in between. The CDR3 reads CASSQDTAGAKNIQYF. For the CDR3, the DNA is TGTGCCAGCAGCCAAGATACGGCGGGGGCCAAAAACATTCAGTACTTC.

The CDR3: CASSVAGVYGYTF. The CDR3 region has the DNA TGTGCCAGCAGCGTAGCGGGGGTCTATGGCTACACCTTC. This chain links TRBV9 with TRBJ1-2; tentative D call: TRBD1 (5 bases). This CDR3 has 13 amino acids. V was shortened by 0 bases and J by 4 bases, with 7 bases between the two germline ends. Germline-derived CDR1 and CDR2 are SGDLS and YYNGEE.

This clone has just one count. The J gene is TRBJ2-1, the V gene TRBV7-9, with TRBD1 matching over 9 bases. This CDR3 has 17 amino acids. Germline loops: CDR1 SEHNR, CDR2 FQNEAQ (reference sequence). V dropped 5 bases and J dropped 0; count of bases not matched to a gene: 8. CDR3: CASSPWDRESSYNEQFF. CDR3 coding DNA: TGTGCCAGCAGCCCCTGGGACAGGGAAAGCTCCTACAATGAGCAGTTCTTC.

The chain employs TRBV27 and TRBJ2-3; D not resolved. Trimming removed 0 bases at V and 6 bases at J, with 10 bases between. The CDR3 extends over 14 amino acids. Germline V lookup: CDR1 MNHEY, CDR2 SMNVEV (reference sequence). The chain's CDR3 is CASSLSGEADTQYF. The CDR3 coding sequence is TGTGCCAGCAGTTTATCTGGAGAGGCGGATACGCAGTATTTT.

V gene TRBV14 combines with J gene TRBJ2-5, with TRBD1 as a possible D gene (5 bases). Trimming took off 0 bases at V and 4 bases at J, with 12 bases between the two ends. This CDR3 spans 15 amino acids. Germline lookup yields CDR1 SGHDN and CDR2 FVKESK. The DNA for the CDR3 is TGTGCCAGCAGCCAAGATCAGAGACAGTTAGAGACCCAGTACTTC. Amino acids: CASSQDQRQLETQYF.

This chain links TRBV7-9 with TRBJ1-1; D uncertain. CDR1 SEHNR and CDR2 FQNEAQ come from the germline V gene (reference sequence). Deletions cut 2 bases from V and 0 bases from J, with 10 bases between. The CDR3 covers 15 residues. CDR3 bases: TGTGCCAGCAGCTTACCCCTAACAGTGAACACTGAAGCTTTCTTT. As protein: CASSLPLTVNTEAFF.

V and J are TRBV5-1 and TRBJ1-3, with D possibly TRBD1 on 6 matching bases. Per germline, CDR1 SGHRS and CDR2 YFSETQ. V lost 4 bases and J 1 base, leaving 18 bases between the germline ends. The CDR3 is made up of 17 amino acids. CDR3 region: CASSAVGGRVSGNTIYF. The DNA of the CDR3 is TGCGCCAGCAGCGCCGTCGGGGGGCGAGTATCTGGAAACACCATATATTTT. Filled out from reference TRBV5-1 and TRBJ1-3, the complete variable domain reads KAGVTQTPRYLIKTRGQQVTLSCSPISGHRSVSWYQQTPGQGLQFLFEYFSETQRNKGNFPGRFSGRQFSNSRSEMNVSTLELGDSALYLCASSAVGGRVSGNTIYFGEGSWLTVV.

The chain carries TRBV7-2 and TRBJ2-3; weak D call: TRBD1 (6 bases). CDR3 length: 15 amino acids. Germline values: CDR1 SGHTA, CDR2 FQGNSA. Trimming removed 4 bases at V and 2 bases at J, with 13 bases between. The CDR3 is CASSWRQEPTDTQYF. The CDR3 bases are TGTGCCAGCAGCTGGAGACAGGAGCCCACAGATACGCAGTATTTT. The full variable domain, rest sourced from reference TRBV7-2 and TRBJ2-3, is GAGVSQSPSNKVTEKGKDVELRCDPISGHTALYWYRQSLGQGLEFLIYFQGNSAPDKSGLPSDRFSAERTGGSVSTLTIQRTQQEDSAVYLCASSWRQEPTDTQYFGPGTRLTVL.

The chain uses TRBV7-8 and TRBJ1-1; the D is unclear. The CDR3 covers 14 residues. V lost 2 bases, J lost 1 base, and 8 bases lay in between. Germline values: CDR1 SGHVS, CDR2 FQNEAQ. The DNA of the CDR3 is TGTGCCAGCAGCTTACTATCTGCGAACACTGAAGCTTTCTTT. The encoded protein is CASSLLSANTEAFF.

The V call is TRBV5-4, the J call TRBJ2-7; 8 bases align to TRBD2. The length of the CDR3 is 15 residues. The J segment lost 0 bases and the V segment lost 4 bases, leaving 6 bases of the junction unmatched. Per germline, CDR1 SGHNT and CDR2 YYREEE (reference sequence). The CDR3 coding sequence is TGTGCCAGCAGCGCCTCGGCGGGGGGCTCCTACGAGCAGTACTTC. The encoded protein is CASSASAGGSYEQYF.

Only one count was recorded for this clone. The chain employs TRBV5-1 and TRBJ2-4; TRBD1 matches 7 bases. The CDR3 extends over 15 amino acids. Losses at the gene ends were 4 bases for V and 2 bases for J; bases not matched to a gene: 6. CDR1 is SGHRS and CDR2 is YFSETQ in the germline V gene. DNA for the CDR3: TGCGCCAGCAGCGAGGAACAGGGGTCCAAAAACATTCAGTACTTC. Amino acid sequence: CASSEEQGSKNIQYF.

The chain joins TRBV18 to TRBJ2-7; D possibly corresponds to TRBD1 (6 bases). Germline lookup yields CDR1 KGHSH and CDR2 LQKENI. There are 15 residues in the CDR3. Trimming shortened V by 6 bases and J by 0 bases, and 15 bases separated the two germline ends. DNA of the CDR3: TGTGCCAGCTCCCCCTCCCAGGGGACCTCCTACGAGCAGTACTTC. Its protein product is CASSPSQGTSYEQYF.

The chain recombines TRBV5-6 with TRBJ2-3; 11 nucleotides align to TRBD2. CDR1 and CDR2 (germline): SGHDT, YYEEEE. Losses at the gene ends were 0 bases for V and 0 bases for J; bases not matched to a gene: 0. The CDR3 is 16 residues long. The CDR3 DNA is TGTGCCAGCAGCTTGGGACTAGCGGGAAGCACAGATACGCAGTATTTT. Translating it yields CASSLGLAGSTDTQYF.

This clone was picked up a small number of times. This chain uses TRBV9 with TRBJ1-1; D perhaps matches TRBD1 (5 bases). The CDR3 runs 15 residues. V lost 0 bases, J lost 4 bases, and 13 bases lay in between. Germline V lookup: CDR1 SGDLS, CDR2 YYNGEE. CDR3 in DNA: TGTGCCAGCAGCGTAGCTGGCGGGGGAAGCACTGAAGCTTTCTTT. Its translation: CASSVAGGGSTEAFF. The complete variable domain, with remaining parts taken from reference TRBV9 and TRBJ1-1, reads DSGVTQTPKHLITATGQRVTLRCSPRSGDLSVYWYQQSLDQGLQFLIQYYNGEERAKGNILERFSAQQFPDLHSELNLSSLELGDSALYFCASSVAGGGSTEAFFGQGTRLTVV.

CDR3 residues: CASSLDRDGYTF. The CDR3 bases are TGCGCCAGCAGCTTGGACAGGGATGGCTACACCTTC. The V gene is TRBV5-1, the J gene TRBJ1-2; the D gene is possibly TRBD1 (6 bases). This CDR3 is 12 amino acids long. The V and J ends lost 0 bases and 6 bases respectively, with 6 bases between them. Germline V gives CDR1 SGHRS, CDR2 YFSETQ.

The chain employs TRBV4-2 and TRBJ1-1; D call uncertain. This CDR3 region has 15 residues. The V end was cut by 0 bases, the J end by 4 bases, with 12 bases between. The germline V gene encodes CDR1 LGHNA and CDR2 YNFKEQ. The DNA of the CDR3 is TGTGCCAGCAGCCAAGAACGACTAATGGGCACTGAAGCTTTCTTT. It codes for CASSQERLMGTEAFF.